The 16 T cell receptor beta chains reported below all come from one sample, sequenced in a study of CD8 T cells in Susac syndrome. Random hexamers primed reverse transcription of about 0.5 to 1 ug RNA. TCRdb re-analysed the immunoSEQ multiplex PCR reads in MiXCR, keeping a single row per CDR3 protein. The table includes approximately 130,000 distinct CDR3 sequences, approximately 90% detected once. What was sequenced was CD8+ T cells from PBMCs. The receptors shown here come from a human donor with multiple sclerosis.

The chain carries TRBV7-9 and TRBJ2-5; either TRBD1 or TRBD2 may supply D (5 bases each). Germline lookup yields CDR1 SEHNR and CDR2 FQNEAQ (reference sequence). V lost 5 bases to trimming and J lost 1 base, with 11 bases between them. The CDR3 contains 14 residues. CDR3 sequence reads: CASSTGRAQETQYF. CDR3 DNA sequence: TGTGCCAGCAGCACGGGACGGGCCCAAGAGACCCAGTACTTC. Drawing the rest from reference TRBV7-9 and TRBJ2-5, the complete variable domain is DTGVSQNPRHKITKRGQNVTFRCDPISEHNRLYWYRQTLGQGPEFLTYFQNEAQLEKSRLLSDRFSAERPKGSFSTLEIQRTEQGDSAMYLCASSTGRAQETQYFGPGTRLLVL.

The genes are TRBV4-3 and TRBJ2-7; D not certain. V was clipped by 0 bases and J by 1 base, with 10 bases between them. There are 15 residues in the CDR3. In germline, CDR1 is LGHNA, CDR2 YSLEER. The CDR3 region is CASSQDPTGSYEQYF. DNA of the CDR3: TGCGCCAGCAGCCAAGACCCAACCGGGTCCTACGAGCAGTACTTC.

About this clonotype itself: One end of the junction varies from germline; a read error may be responsible. This chain uses TRBV15 with TRBJ2-1, with D possibly matching TRBD2 (5 bases). CDR1 LNHNV and CDR2 YYDKDF come from the germline V gene (reference sequence). This CDR3 comprises 15 residues. The CDR3 nucleotides are TGTGCCACCAGCGGAGAACGGAACGCGGGTAATGAGCAGTTCTTC. This translates into CATSGERNAGNEQFF. Filled out from reference TRBV15 and TRBJ2-1, the complete variable domain reads DAMVIQNPRYQVTQFGKPVTLSCSQTLNHNVMYWYQQKSSQAPKLLFHYYDKDFNNEADTPDNFQSRRPNTSFCFLDIRSPGLGDTAMYLCATSGERNAGNEQFFGPGTRLTVL.

The chain recombines TRBV10-3 with TRBJ1-2; 7 positions match TRBD1. Losses at the gene ends were 4 bases for V and 3 bases for J; bases not matched to a gene: 8. Germline CDR1 is ENHRY and CDR2 is SYGVKD. This CDR3 is built from 15 residues. The CDR3 here is CAISGDSANYYGYTF. The CDR3 DNA reads as TGTGCCATCAGTGGGGACAGTGCTAACTACTATGGCTACACCTTC.

The chain employs TRBV3-1 and TRBJ1-5; TRBD1 might be the D (6 bases). The CDR3 runs 16 residues. Germline CDR1 and CDR2: LGHDT and YNNKEL (reference sequence). V lost 3 bases and J 2 bases, leaving 14 bases between the germline ends. This CDR3 reads CASSQGHLGGNQPQHF. As DNA, the CDR3 is TGTGCCAGCAGCCAGGGACACCTCGGGGGCAATCAGCCCCAGCATTTT.

In its sample, this clonotype was seen once. The rearrangement links TRBV7-9 to TRBJ1-2; 7 nucleotides agree with TRBD1. Germline V gives CDR1 SEHNR, CDR2 FQNEAQ (reference sequence). CDR3 size: 14 residues. V gave up 4 bases and J gave up 5 bases; unmatched junction bases: 7. The CDR3: CASSSDREEYGYTF. In DNA, the CDR3 is TGTGCCAGCAGCTCCGACAGGGAGGAATATGGCTACACCTTC.

The chain uses TRBV7-9 and TRBJ2-1; no firm D call. Germline V gene lookup returns CDR1 SEHNR and CDR2 FQNEAQ (reference sequence). The CDR3 is 12 residues long. V dropped 5 bases and J dropped 4 bases, with 6 bases sitting between them. The CDR3 nucleotides read TGTGCCAGCAGCCCCTGGTACAATGAGCAGTTCTTC. Translated, it gives CASSPWYNEQFF.

The chain is built from TRBV6-4 and TRBJ2-2, with 8 bases fitting TRBD2. The CDR3 has 13 residues. Germline CDR1 and CDR2: MRHNA and SNTAGT. With V trimmed by 5 bases and J by 4 bases, 0 bases remained unmatched. DNA for the CDR3: TGTGCCAGCAGTAGCGGGAGCACCGGGGAGCTGTTTTTT. It encodes CASSSGSTGELFF.

Only a few counts were recorded for this clonotype. This rearrangement joins TRBV5-6 to TRBJ2-5; no clear D gene. Germline V CDR1 and CDR2: SGHDT, YYEEEE. The V end was cut by 2 bases, the J end by 1 base, with 3 bases between. This CDR3 has 12 amino acids. The CDR3 here is CASSFFQETQYF. DNA for the CDR3: TGTGCCAGCAGCTTTTTCCAAGAGACCCAGTACTTC.

This clonotype was detected only once. J is TRBJ2-2 and V is TRBV27; TRBD2 matches at 9 bases. Germline CDR1 and CDR2: MNHEY and SMNVEV (reference sequence). The CDR3 sequence is 15 residues long. V shed 4 bases and J 4 bases; nucleotides not matched to a gene: 4. Here the CDR3 reads CASSSYSGSTGELFF. The CDR3, as DNA: TGTGCCAGCAGTTCCTATAGCGGGAGCACCGGGGAGCTGTTTTTT.

This chain links TRBV29-1 with TRBJ1-4; D is uncertain. The CDR3 has 13 residues. Germline loops: CDR1 SQVTM, CDR2 ANQGSEA. The V end lost 7 bases, the J end lost 4 bases, and 13 bases lay between the germline ends. CDR3 sequence reads: CSATPGFNEKLFF. The CDR3 nucleotides read TGCAGCGCTACTCCGGGATTTAATGAAAAACTGTTTTTT.

The CDR3 region is CASSMTSAYEQYF. The CDR3 coding sequence is TGTGCCAGCAGCATGACTAGCGCCTACGAGCAGTACTTC. This sequence joins TRBV27 and TRBJ2-7, with 8 bases identical to TRBD2. From germline, CDR1 is MNHEY and CDR2 SMNVEV (reference sequence). This CDR3 contains 13 residues. Trimming removed 6 bases from V and 2 bases from J; junction bases left unmatched: 3.

This clonotype occurred once. The DNA of the CDR3 is TGTGCCAGCAGCGGGACAGGGGGCCTCAGCCCCTCCTTCTACAATGAGCAGTTCTTC. This sequence encodes CASSGTGGLSPSFYNEQFF. The chain recombines TRBV12-3 or TRBV12-4 with TRBJ2-1; the match to TRBD1 covers 12 bases. V trimming: 6 bases; J trimming: 3 bases; junction bases outside the gene matches: 15. This CDR3 comprises 19 residues.

V is TRBV28 and J is TRBJ2-2; TRBD1 might be the D (5 bases). Between the trimmed V and J ends, which lost 5 bases and 1 base, there was a span of 8 bases. Germline CDR1 reads MDHEN; CDR2 reads SYDVKM. The CDR3 covers 14 residues. The CDR3 here is CASSGALNTGELFF. The CDR3 DNA reads as TGTGCCAGCAGTGGGGCCCTGAACACCGGGGAGCTGTTTTTT.

The rearrangement joins TRBV7-9 to TRBJ2-7; D not certain. The V end was cut by 5 bases, the J end by 6 bases, with 11 bases between. CDR3 length equals 12 residues. Germline assignment: CDR1 SEHNR and CDR2 FQNEAQ (reference sequence). The CDR3, as DNA: TGTGCCAGCAGCACCCTTCGGGCCGAGCAGTACTTC. Its translation: CASSTLRAEQYF. Complete variable domain (other parts from reference TRBV7-9 and TRBJ2-7): DTGVSQNPRHKITKRGQNVTFRCDPISEHNRLYWYRQTLGQGPEFLTYFQNEAQLEKSRLLSDRFSAERPKGSFSTLEIQRTEQGDSAMYLCASSTLRAEQYFGPGTRLTVT.

The rearrangement links TRBV30 to TRBJ1-1; possible D gene TRBD1, 5 bases. The ends were cut back, 5 bases at V and 0 bases at J, with 10 bases in the middle. This CDR3 contains 13 residues. Germline values: CDR1 GTSNPN, CDR2 SVGIG (reference sequence). The CDR3 spells CAWGDGMNTEAFF. CDR3 nucleotide sequence: TGTGCCTGGGGGGACGGTATGAACACTGAAGCTTTCTTT.